What follows describes a single T cell receptor beta chain. This sample was included in a study of cytomegalovirus exposure and HLA in healthy donors. Study information: Unique TCRs from HLA-typed donors, some 85 million of them, were held in an early data release.

Both 60 Vbeta primers and 13 Jbeta primers went into the PCR. Profiling relied on immunoSEQ multiplex PCR, and the TCRdb table lists in-frame clones only, not all of them. The top ten hold nearly 3.5% of the sample, which has 100,000 or so clones, roughly 82% seen once. From germline, CDR1 is SEHNR and CDR2 FQNEAQ (reference sequence). CDR3 length: 14 residues. The chain links TRBV7-9 to TRBJ2-5; perhaps TRBD2 as D (6 bases). The J call may be in error: the DNA end matches TRBJ2-7 better. This sequence originates from a man between 25 and 39 years old in good health and CMV-seropositive. Sample: PBMCs. The DNA of the CDR3 is TGTGCCAGCAGCTTGAAAGCGGGCGGGGACGAGCAGTACTTC. Protein product: CASSLKAGGDEQYF.